This is a list of T cell receptor beta chains from one sample in a study of shared clonotypes between healthy human individuals. The assay was immunoSEQ multiplex PCR, and TCRdb's table has in-frame clones only and misses some. This table has millions of clones, about 95% appearing once. The sample taken for sequencing was naive CD4+ T cells sorted from blood. The origin of the receptors is a man aged 18 to 29 in good health. Each CDR3 is given with its conserved first and last residue. Fields, in order: J gene, D gene, V gene, clone size, CDR3 protein, CDR3 DNA. D genes are given only for firm matches. Clone size, where shown, is once, few, many, or a class for clones that have expanded.

TRBJ1-1,TRBD1,TRBV28,-,CASRRDRGRNTEAFF,TGTGCCAGCAGAAGGGACAGGGGGCGGAACACTGAAGCTTTCTTT
TRBJ2-7,-,TRBV7-8,once,CASSLGTYEQYF,TGTGCCAGCAGCTTAGGTACCTACGAGCAGTACTTC
TRBJ1-2,TRBD1,TRBV5-1,-,CASSLVPGGNYGYTF,TGCGCCAGCAGCTTGGTACCAGGGGGCAACTATGGCTACACCTTC
TRBJ2-7,TRBD2,TRBV11-3,-,CASSLRGDSYEQYF,TGTGCCAGCAGCTTGCGGGGGGACTCCTACGAGCAGTACTTC
TRBJ1-5,TRBD1,TRBV7-2,once,CASSMGQGSGQPQHF,TGTGCCAGCAGCATGGGACAGGGGAGCGGTCAGCCCCAGCATTTT
TRBJ1-2,-,TRBV13,-,CASSLTGAGIPSGYTF,TGTGCCAGCAGCTTAACGGGGGCAGGGATTCCTTCTGGCTACACCTTC
TRBJ2-7,TRBD2,TRBV18,-,CASSGLAVTYEQYF,TGTGCCAGCTCCGGACTAGCAGTAACCTACGAGCAGTACTTC
TRBJ1-3,-,TRBV18,-,CASSPMHSSGNTIYF,TGTGCCAGCTCACCTATGCATAGCTCTGGAAACACCATATATTTT
TRBJ2-1,-,TRBV4-3,-,CASSQDRLMYNEQFF,TGCGCCAGCAGCCAAGATCGTCTTATGTACAATGAGCAGTTCTTC
TRBJ1-4,-,TRBV7-9,-,CASSLALWLDEKLFF,TGTGCCAGCAGCTTAGCGTTATGGCTCGATGAAAAACTGTTTTTT
TRBJ1-4,-,TRBV9,-,CASSDRGGFNEKLFF,TGTGCCAGCAGCGACCGGGGAGGTTTTAATGAAAAACTGTTTTTT
TRBJ1-1,-,TRBV19,-,CASTLNGLNTEAFF,TGTGCCAGTACCCTCAACGGGTTGAACACTGAAGCTTTCTTT
TRBJ2-5,-,TRBV7-2,-,CASSLQRGPGETQYF,TGTGCCAGCAGCTTACAACGGGGGCCAGGGGAGACCCAGTACTTC
TRBJ2-3,TRBD2,TRBV7-9,-,CASSQGRESTDTQYF,TGTGCCAGCAGCCAAGGGCGGGAGAGCACAGATACGCAGTATTTT
TRBJ2-5,-,TRBV11-2,-,CASSFSGQETQYF,TGTGCCAGCAGCTTCTCTGGACAAGAGACCCAGTACTTC
TRBJ1-6,-,TRBV10-3,-,CANSAGVYNSPLHF,TGTGCCAACAGCGCAGGGGTTTATAATTCACCCCTCCACTTT
TRBJ1-1,-,TRBV30,-,CAWSVGQYTEAFF,TGTGCCTGGAGTGTAGGGCAGTACACTGAAGCTTTCTTT
TRBJ2-7,TRBD1,TRBV9,-,CASSVGTGAREQYF,TGTGCCAGCAGCGTAGGTACAGGGGCGCGCGAGCAGTACTTC
TRBJ1-6,TRBD1,TRBV6-5,-,CASSYRFGQGVSPLHF,TGTGCCAGCAGTTACCGGTTCGGACAGGGGGTTTCACCCCTCCACTTT
TRBJ1-4,-,TRBV5-4,-,CASSLDSYNEKLFF,TGTGCCAGCAGCCTTGACAGTTACAATGAAAAACTGTTTTTT
TRBJ1-1,-,TRBV30,-,CAWSPGRAVTEAFF,TGTGCCTGGAGCCCCGGGAGGGCCGTCACTGAAGCTTTCTTT
TRBJ2-5,-,TRBV18,-,CASSPSQGSQETQYF,TGTGCCAGCTCACCGTCTCAGGGTTCTCAAGAGACCCAGTACTTC
TRBJ1-2,-,TRBV9,-,CASSVGSGTPNYGYTF,TGTGCCAGCAGCGTCGGCTCCGGGACGCCTAACTATGGCTACACCTTC
TRBJ2-1,-,TRBV2,-,CASSVRPGVGEQFF,TGTGCCAGCAGTGTTCGCCCGGGGGTGGGTGAGCAGTTCTTC
TRBJ2-3,-,TRBV7-2,-,CASSLSWRDTQYF,TGTGCCAGCAGCTTATCTTGGAGAGATACGCAGTATTTT
TRBJ1-1,-,TRBV18,-,CASSPGTMNTEAFF,TGTGCCAGCTCACCAGGGACGATGAACACTGAAGCTTTCTTT
TRBJ1-4,-,TRBV19,-,CASSITPFSSEKLFF,TGTGCCAGTAGTATAACCCCTTTCTCGAGTGAAAAACTGTTTTTT
TRBJ1-2,-,TRBV6-6,-,CASSYSRQGTNYGYTF,TGTGCCAGCAGTTACTCGCGGCAGGGGACCAACTATGGCTACACCTTC
TRBJ1-2,TRBD1,TRBV5-6,-,CASSRGDRDGYTF,TGTGCCAGCAGCCGCGGGGACAGGGATGGCTACACCTTC